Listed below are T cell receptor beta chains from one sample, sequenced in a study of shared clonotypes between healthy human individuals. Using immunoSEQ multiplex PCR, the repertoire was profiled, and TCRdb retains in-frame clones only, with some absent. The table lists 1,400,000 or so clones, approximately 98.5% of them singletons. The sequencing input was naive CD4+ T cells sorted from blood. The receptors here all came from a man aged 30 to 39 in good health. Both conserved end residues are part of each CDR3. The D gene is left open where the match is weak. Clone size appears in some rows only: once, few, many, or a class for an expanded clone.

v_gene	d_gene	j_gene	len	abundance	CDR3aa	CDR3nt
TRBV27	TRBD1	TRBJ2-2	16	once	CASSFLTGLNTGELFF	TGTGCCAGCAGTTTTTTGACAGGGTTGAACACCGGGGAGCTGTTTTTT
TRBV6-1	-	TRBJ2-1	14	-	CASSELVSYNEQFF	TGTGCCAGCAGTGAACTAGTCTCCTACAATGAGCAGTTCTTC
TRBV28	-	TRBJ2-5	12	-	CASSLGTRTQYF	TGTGCCAGCAGTTTGGGCACCCGGACCCAGTACTTC
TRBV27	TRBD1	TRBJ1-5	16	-	CASSSFYRGRNQPQHF	TGTGCCAGCAGTTCCTTTTACAGGGGAAGGAATCAGCCCCAGCATTTT
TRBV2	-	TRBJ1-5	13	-	CASSVDGGQPQHF	TGTGCCAGCAGTGTGGACGGGGGCCAGCCCCAGCATTTT
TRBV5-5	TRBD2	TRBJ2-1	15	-	CASTHAGETYNEQFF	TGTGCCAGCACCCATGCGGGGGAGACCTACAATGAGCAGTTCTTC
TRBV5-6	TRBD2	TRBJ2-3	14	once	CASRLAGGADTQYF	TGTGCCAGCAGGCTAGCGGGAGGGGCAGATACGCAGTATTTT
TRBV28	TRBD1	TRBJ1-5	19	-	CASSTPWDRGSFSNQPQHF	TGTGCCAGCAGTACCCCCTGGGACAGAGGATCCTTTAGCAATCAGCCCCAGCATTTT
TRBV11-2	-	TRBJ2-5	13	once	CASSSRDMRTQYF	TGTGCCAGCAGCTCTCGCGACATGAGGACCCAGTACTTC
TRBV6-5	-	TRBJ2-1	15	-	CASSMSLGKNNEQFF	TGTGCCAGCAGTATGTCCTTGGGGAAAAACAATGAGCAGTTCTTC
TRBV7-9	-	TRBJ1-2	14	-	CASSPLQEAHGYTF	TGTGCCAGCAGCCCCCTACAAGAGGCCCATGGCTACACCTTC
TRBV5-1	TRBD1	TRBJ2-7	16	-	CASSPGQLRSNYEQYF	TGCGCCAGCAGCCCGGGACAGTTGAGATCCAACTACGAGCAGTACTTC
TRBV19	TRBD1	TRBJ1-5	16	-	CASRLSRQGRNLPQHF	TGTGCCAGTAGGCTTAGTCGACAGGGCCGAAATTTGCCCCAGCATTTT
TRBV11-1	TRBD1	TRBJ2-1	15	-	CASRPPGQGYNEQFF	TGTGCCAGCAGACCACCGGGACAGGGGTACAATGAGCAGTTCTTC
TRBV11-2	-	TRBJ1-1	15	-	CASSLEGTQNTEAFF	TGTGCCAGCAGCTTAGAAGGGACCCAGAACACTGAAGCTTTCTTT
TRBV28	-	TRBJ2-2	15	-	CASSTGGGGTGELFF	TGTGCCAGCAGTACGGGAGGAGGGGGGACCGGGGAGCTGTTTTTT
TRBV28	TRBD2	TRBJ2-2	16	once	CASSRTSGRFTGELFF	TGTGCCAGCAGTCGGACTAGCGGGAGGTTCACCGGGGAGCTGTTTTTT